This T cell receptor beta chain originates from a study of T cell therapy after organ transplantation. Study results and caveats: Both transferred clonotypes and endogenous ones absent from products apparently reconstituted. Antirejection and antiviral medication effects could not be assessed. Pretherapy CD8 clonality inversely correlated with its fold change after therapy.

TCRdb's copy holds only in-frame clones and misses some; the assay was immunoSEQ multiplex PCR. The data hold 15,000 to 20,000 clones, with 85% observed a single time. Concerning this clone: Its antigen is as yet unknown.

Time point of the sample: 20-29 weeks after completion of therapy. Sequences were derived from CD8+ T cells from blood, sampled after autologous CMV-specific T cell therapy. The receptor comes from a human patient who had received a solid organ transplant and had CMV disease. A subset of T cells may come from the graft donor.

The CDR3 is CASSLIGQLGVNTEAFF. The CDR3 bases are TGTGCCAGCAGCTTGATCGGACAGTTGGGGGTGAACACTGAAGCTTTCTTT. V and J are TRBV5-6 and TRBJ1-1; tentative D call: TRBD1 (6 bases). The CDR3 covers 17 residues. Looked up from germline, CDR1 is SGHDT and CDR2 is YYEEEE. Trimming took off 1 base at V and 0 bases at J, with 16 bases between the two ends.